Below are 29 T cell receptor beta chains sequenced from a single sample in a study of CD8+CD57+ T cells in acquired aplastic anemia. Researchers used genomic DNA as the template to profile TCR beta VDJ and CDR3. A single record per CDR3 protein comes from TCRdb applying MiXCR to the reads. The profile shows about 160,000 distinct CDR3 sequences, roughly two thirds of them singletons. Previously, flow cytometry had revealed CD8+CD57+ cell expansion in the patients chosen for sequencing. Sequencing was performed on sorted CD4+, CD8+, or CD8+CD57+ T cells (not recorded which) from PBMCs. Every receptor here comes from a human donor with aplastic anemia.

This clonotype was recorded a few times. This chain connects TRBV6-5 to TRBJ2-3; D is unresolved. V gave up 0 bases and J gave up 6 bases, with 10 bases separating them. This CDR3 comprises 14 residues. CDR1 and CDR2 (germline): MNHEY, SVGAGI. CDR3 protein: CASSYSTAIDTQYF. CDR3 DNA: TGTGCCAGCAGTTACTCAACCGCGATTGATACGCAGTATTTT.

The rearrangement links TRBV27 to TRBJ2-7, with D perhaps TRBD2 (7 bases). Germline assignment: CDR1 MNHEY and CDR2 SMNVEV (reference sequence). Trimming took off 3 bases at V and 3 bases at J, with 9 bases between the two ends. The CDR3 runs to 13 residues. CDR3 amino acids: CASSFGGLYEQYF. The CDR3 DNA reads TGTGCCAGCAGTTTCGGGGGGCTCTACGAGCAGTACTTC.

This clonotype appeared a few times. This chain uses TRBV10-3 with TRBJ2-1; 11 bases fit TRBD2. Trimming removed 11 bases from V and 6 bases from J; junction bases left unmatched: 6. The CDR3 totals 13 residues. The germline V gene has CDR1 ENHRY and CDR2 SYGVKD. As DNA, the CDR3 is TGTGCCTCAGCCCTAGCGGGAGGCAATGAGCAGTTCTTC. Its protein is CASALAGGNEQFF.

The CDR3 nucleotides are TGTGCCAGCAGCTTGGGGGGACCTTTCTACGAGCAGTACTTC. Encoded protein: CASSLGGPFYEQYF. This chain joins TRBV5-6 and TRBJ2-7; TRBD1 or TRBD2 may be the D gene (5 bases each). The germline V gene has CDR1 SGHDT and CDR2 YYEEEE. The CDR3 sequence is 14 residues long. V was trimmed by 0 bases and J by 3 bases, leaving 10 bases between them. Using reference TRBV5-6 and TRBJ2-7 for the parts outside the CDR3, the full variable domain is DAGVTQSPTHLIKTRGQQVTLRCSPKSGHDTVSWYQQALGQGPQFIFQYYEEEERQRGNFPDRFSGHQFPNYSSELNVNALLLGDSALYLCASSLGGPFYEQYFGPGTRLTVT.

This clonotype was observed a few times. V is TRBV24-1 and J is TRBJ2-2, with a weak D call TRBD2 (6 bases). The CDR3 consists of 14 residues. Trimming stripped 7 bases from V and 0 bases from J, with 8 bases between. Germline V lookup: CDR1 KGHDR, CDR2 SFDVKD. The CDR3 bases are TGTGCCACCAGAAGGGACTCGAACACCGGGGAGCTGTTTTTT. Amino acid sequence: CATRRDSNTGELFF.

V is TRBV2 and J is TRBJ2-7, with TRBD2 as a possible D gene (6 bases). This CDR3 is built from 13 residues. V lost 5 bases and J lost 2, with 10 bases in between. The V gene's germline CDR1 is SNHLY and CDR2 FYNNEI. DNA for the CDR3: TGTGCCAGCAGTTACGGGGGAACCTACGAGCAGTACTTC. Its protein product is CASSYGGTYEQYF.

This clonotype was recorded a few times. The V gene is TRBV7-9, the J gene TRBJ2-5; 11 nucleotides line up with TRBD1. With 6 bases clipped from V and 4 bases from J, the junction kept 4 bases outside the gene matches. The CDR3 contains 14 residues. Germline CDR1 is SEHNR and CDR2 is FQNEAQ (reference sequence). The CDR3 nucleotides are TGTGCCAGCAGGGTAGGGACAGGGGGAGAGACCCAGTACTTC. Encoded protein: CASRVGTGGETQYF.

A note on this clonotype: This is likely a read error, given that the CDR3 carries no conserved phenylalanine or tryptophan at its end. The DNA is omitted, as the CDR3 cannot be located on it reliably, and the CDR3 follows TCRdb's listing. The chain joins TRBV6-4 to TRBJ2-5; the table gives TRBD2 as D, unverified against the DNA. CDR1 MRHNA and CDR2 SNTAGT come from the germline V gene. 15 amino acids form the CDR3, both terminal residues included. The CDR3 here is CASSERGEGGYTFGS.

This clonotype was recorded once. The gene calls are TRBV28 and TRBJ2-2, with TRBD1 as a possible D gene (5 bases). The CDR3 is 15 residues long. The germline gives CDR1 MDHEN, CDR2 SYDVKM. V lost 6 bases, J lost 6 bases, and 17 bases lay in between. As DNA, the CDR3 is TGTGCCAGCAGCGAGGATGTAGTAGGGGCCGGGGAGCTGTTTTTT. It yields the protein CASSEDVVGAGELFF.

The J gene is TRBJ2-3, the V gene TRBV24-1, with D maybe TRBD2 (6 bases). The CDR3 is made up of 12 amino acids. V was trimmed by 10 bases and J by 3 bases, leaving 10 bases between them. CDR1 and CDR2 from the germline V gene are KGHDR and SFDVKD. DNA for the CDR3: TGTGCCACGGGGGGACCTACAGATACGCAGTATTTT. Protein sequence: CATGGPTDTQYF.

The V and J genes are TRBV5-6 and TRBJ1-1, with D possibly TRBD1 on 5 matching bases. Germline V gives CDR1 SGHDT, CDR2 YYEEEE. V lost 4 bases, J lost 3 bases, and 19 bases lay in between. This CDR3 is 16 amino acids long. The CDR3 DNA follows: TGTGCCAGCAGCATCTTCCAAGGGGATTATTACACTGAAGCTTTCTTT. Amino acid sequence: CASSIFQGDYYTEAFF.

This clonotype was detected once. The genes are TRBV24-1 and TRBJ2-1; D call uncertain. The germline V and J ends were trimmed by 1 base and 10 bases, with 10 bases remaining between them. CDR3 length: 13 amino acids. Germline V lookup: CDR1 KGHDR, CDR2 SFDVKD. The CDR3 DNA is TGTGCCACCAGTGATTTCAGGCTAGGCGAGCAGTTCTTC. Protein product: CATSDFRLGEQFF.

The rearrangement links TRBV2 to TRBJ2-3; no clear D. Trimming removed 0 bases from V and 3 bases from J, with 7 bases in between. CDR1 is SNHLY, CDR2 FYNNEI, per germline. This CDR3 region has 14 residues. This CDR3 reads CASSEAELTDTQYF. The CDR3 DNA follows: TGTGCCAGCAGTGAAGCTGAGTTAACAGATACGCAGTATTTT.

The chain combines TRBV24-1 with TRBJ1-5; D gene uncertain. The germline V gene encodes CDR1 KGHDR and CDR2 SFDVKD. V gave up 4 bases and J gave up 1 base, with 7 bases separating them. This CDR3 spans 14 amino acids. The CDR3 is CATSDAESNQPQHF. The CDR3 bases are TGTGCCACCAGTGACGCGGAAAGCAATCAGCCCCAGCATTTT.

This clonotype was counted between two and nine times. The chain has TRBV5-6 and TRBJ2-5; 8 nucleotides line up with TRBD1. The germline CDR1 and CDR2 sequences are SGHDT and YYEEEE. The CDR3 contains 14 residues. V shed 3 bases, J shed 4 bases, and the junction held 5 bases outside the gene matches. CDR3 residues: CASSYTGGLETQYF. DNA for the CDR3: TGTGCCAGCAGCTATACAGGGGGTTTAGAGACCCAGTACTTC.

This clonotype has more than one count but fewer than ten. The chain recombines TRBV2 with TRBJ2-7, with a possible D match to TRBD2 (6 bases). Germline-derived CDR1 and CDR2 are SNHLY and FYNNEI. The ends were cut back, 2 bases at V and 5 bases at J, with 13 bases in the middle. The CDR3 runs to 14 residues. The CDR3 DNA follows: TGTGCCAGCAGTGAAAGGCAGGGAGGCCACGAGCAGTACTTC. This translates into CASSERQGGHEQYF.

The chain couples TRBV9 to TRBJ1-2, with 7 nucleotides matching TRBD1. CDR3 length equals 12 residues. Looked up from germline, CDR1 is SGDLS and CDR2 is YYNGEE. The J segment lost 8 bases and the V segment lost 4 bases, leaving 5 bases of the junction unmatched. CDR3 bases: TGTGCCAGCAGCATACACAGGGGCGGCTACACCTTC. It specifies CASSIHRGGYTF.

V and J are TRBV2 and TRBJ2-2, with D tentatively TRBD1 or TRBD2 (5 bases each). CDR1 is SNHLY, CDR2 FYNNEI, per germline. This CDR3 comprises 15 residues. Trimming pared 11 bases from V and 0 bases from J, leaving 16 bases between. Here the CDR3 DNA reads TGTGCCGTTAAGACTGGGACGGCGAACACCGGGGAGCTGTTTTTT. It is translated as CAVKTGTANTGELFF.

This clonotype was seen only once. The J gene is TRBJ1-1, the V gene TRBV19, with D possibly being TRBD1 (5 bases). Germline-derived CDR1 and CDR2 are LNHDA and SQIVND (reference sequence). This CDR3 has 14 residues. V was clipped by 3 bases and J by 1 base, with 9 bases between them. The CDR3: CASSMGPPNTEAFF. CDR3 nucleotide sequence: TGTGCCAGTAGTATGGGACCGCCGAACACTGAAGCTTTCTTT.

The chain employs TRBV7-3 and TRBJ1-6, with 8 bases identical to TRBD1. The CDR3 is 15 amino acids. The V and J ends lost 4 bases and 8 bases, in that order; junction bases with no gene match: 7. The V gene's germline CDR1 is SGHTA and CDR2 FQGTGA. CDR3 in DNA: TGTGCCAGCAGCTCGTATGACAGGGGAGATTCACCCCTCCACTTT. This sequence encodes CASSSYDRGDSPLHF.

This clonotype has only a few counts. This chain links TRBV5-6 with TRBJ2-7; D unresolved. V was shortened by 0 bases and J by 12 bases, with 13 bases between the two germline ends. The CDR3 is 12 amino acids. Germline assignment: CDR1 SGHDT and CDR2 YYEEEE. CDR3 residues: CASSLALRHPYF. CDR3 in DNA: TGTGCCAGCAGCTTGGCTCTTAGGCATCCGTACTTC.

J is TRBJ2-3 and V is TRBV20-1; D may be TRBD1 (6 bases). The CDR3 length is 13 residues. Germline V gene data show CDR1 as DFQATT and CDR2 as SNEGSKA (reference sequence). Trimming cost V 6 bases and J 2 bases, with 12 bases left between them. The CDR3 DNA is TGCAGTGCCCCAGGACAGAACACAGATACGCAGTATTTT. This gives the protein CSAPGQNTDTQYF.

This chain connects TRBV9 to TRBJ1-4; 7 nucleotides line up with TRBD1. Trimming cost V 4 bases and J 2 bases; bases outside gene matches: 5. The germline V gene has CDR1 SGDLS and CDR2 YYNGEE. This CDR3 is 15 amino acids long. The CDR3 region is CASSLWDSTNEKLFF. For the CDR3, the DNA is TGTGCCAGCAGCTTATGGGACAGCACTAATGAAAAACTGTTTTTT.

This sequence joins TRBV10-3 and TRBJ1-6; 8 bases align to TRBD1. Trimming removed 0 bases from V and 5 bases from J; junction bases left unmatched: 0. The CDR3 consists of 15 residues. Germline CDR1 reads ENHRY; CDR2 reads SYGVKD. For the CDR3, the DNA is TGTGCCATCAGTGAGTCGGACAGGGATAATTCACCCCTCCACTTT. Translating it yields CAISESDRDNSPLHF.

This clonotype was counted between two and nine times. The junction shows a germline mismatch at one end, possibly a read error. The chain employs TRBV7-2 and TRBJ2-7, with D tentatively TRBD2 (5 bases). Germline loops: CDR1 SGHTA, CDR2 FQGNSA. The CDR3 has 14 amino acids. CDR3 protein: CASSSGLEDYEQYF. In DNA form, the CDR3 reads TGCGCCAGCAGCTCAGGCTTGGAGGACTACGAGCAGTACTTC.

The chain combines TRBV7-9 with TRBJ1-2, with a possible D match to TRBD1 (5 bases). Germline CDR1 reads SEHNR; CDR2 reads FQNEAQ (reference sequence). This CDR3 contains 14 residues. Between the trimmed V and J ends, which lost 4 bases and 9 bases, there was a span of 18 bases. CDR3 region: CASSSSGTGHSYTF. Written as DNA, the CDR3 is TGTGCCAGCAGCTCCAGCGGAACAGGCCATAGCTACACCTTC.

This clonotype was counted many times. The J gene is TRBJ2-1, the V gene TRBV7-8; D unclear. Germline V gene data show CDR1 as SGHVS and CDR2 as FQNEAQ. The ends were cut back, 5 bases at V and 8 bases at J, with 13 bases in the middle. This CDR3 spans 13 amino acids. For the CDR3, the DNA is TGTGCCAGCAGCATTAGAGGCCAGTATGAGCAGTTCTTC. Amino acids: CASSIRGQYEQFF. The full variable domain, rest sourced from reference TRBV7-8 and TRBJ2-1, is GAGVSQSPRYKVAKRGQDVALRCDPISGHVSLFWYQQALGQGPEFLTYFQNEAQLDKSGLPSDRFFAERPEGSVSTLKIQRTQQEDSAVYLCASSIRGQYEQFFGPGTRLTVL.

This clonotype has only one observation. The chain recombines TRBV7-8 with TRBJ2-7, with 11 bases fitting TRBD2. The trim removed 7 bases at V and 1 base at J, leaving 6 bases unmatched. There are 15 residues in the CDR3. Per germline, CDR1 SGHVS and CDR2 FQNEAQ. The CDR3 DNA reads TGTGCCAGCACCCCGGGACTAGCGGTTTCCTACGAGCAGTACTTC. This sequence encodes CASTPGLAVSYEQYF. The full variable domain, with the rest looked up from reference TRBV7-8 and TRBJ2-7, is GAGVSQSPRYKVAKRGQDVALRCDPISGHVSLFWYQQALGQGPEFLTYFQNEAQLDKSGLPSDRFFAERPEGSVSTLKIQRTQQEDSAVYLCASTPGLAVSYEQYFGPGTRLTVT.

This clonotype occurred once. The chain carries TRBV5-4 and TRBJ1-2; D is unresolved. Germline CDR1 and CDR2: SGHNT and YYREEE (reference sequence). This CDR3 has 15 amino acids. The V end was cut by 3 bases, the J end by 5 bases, with 17 bases between. The chain's CDR3 is CASSSAAAWEYGYTF. The DNA of the CDR3 is TGTGCCAGCAGCTCCGCTGCCGCTTGGGAGTATGGCTACACCTTC.